This T cell receptor (beta chain) appears in the sequencing data of a study of T cell repertoires in cytomegalovirus infection. Study information: It can be stated that public TCR beta signatures indicated CMV infection as well as a matching HLA type. General study results and limits: Carriers of CMV plus the relevant HLA were identified by cumulative public TCR beta family frequency. Clonotype analysis showed dominance of the ex vivo response by HLA-C-restricted CMV-specific TCR beta clonotypes.

There are a few counts of this clonotype. Its antigen is as yet unknown. There are 14 residues in the CDR3. Germline values: CDR1 SGHTA, CDR2 FQGTGA. V was shortened by 6 bases and J by 6 bases, with 17 bases between the two germline ends. Each CDR3 protein gets one entry after TCRdb re-called the reads with MiXCR. This table holds fewer than 550,000 distinct CDR3 sequences, roughly 29% found once. The chain uses TRBV7-3 and TRBJ1-1, with no clear D. Sequencing was done on a sample of PBMCs. The source is a human donor in good health (CMV status not recorded). Some clones in this sample may be carry-over from other donors' samples. The CDR3 region has the DNA TGTGCCAGCAGACCGGACCCTGGGGTTCCTGAAGCTTTCTTT. This gives the protein CASRPDPGVPEAFF.